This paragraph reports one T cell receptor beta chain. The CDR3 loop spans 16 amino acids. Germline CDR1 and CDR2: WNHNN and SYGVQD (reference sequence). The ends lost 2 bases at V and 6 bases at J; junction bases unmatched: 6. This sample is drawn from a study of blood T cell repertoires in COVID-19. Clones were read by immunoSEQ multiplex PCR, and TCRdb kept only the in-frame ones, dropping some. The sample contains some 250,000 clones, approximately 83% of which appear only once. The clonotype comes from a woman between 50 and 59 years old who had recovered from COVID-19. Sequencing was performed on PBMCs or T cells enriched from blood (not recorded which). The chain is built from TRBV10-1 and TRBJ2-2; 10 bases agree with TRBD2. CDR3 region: CASSEGSSGSAGELFF. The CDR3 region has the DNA TGCGCCAGCAGTGAGGGGTCTAGCGGGAGTGCCGGGGAGCTGTTTTTT.